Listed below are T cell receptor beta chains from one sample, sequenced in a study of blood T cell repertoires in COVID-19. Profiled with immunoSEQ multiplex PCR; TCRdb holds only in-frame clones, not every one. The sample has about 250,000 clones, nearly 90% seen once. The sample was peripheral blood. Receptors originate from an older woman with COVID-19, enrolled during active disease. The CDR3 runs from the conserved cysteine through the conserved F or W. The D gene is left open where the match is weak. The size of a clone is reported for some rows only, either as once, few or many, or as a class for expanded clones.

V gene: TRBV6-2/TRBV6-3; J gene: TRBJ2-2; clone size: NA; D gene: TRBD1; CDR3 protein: CASSYRDRARVNTGELFF; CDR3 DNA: TGTGCCAGCAGTTACCGCGACAGGGCTAGGGTGAACACCGGGGAGCTGTTTTTT
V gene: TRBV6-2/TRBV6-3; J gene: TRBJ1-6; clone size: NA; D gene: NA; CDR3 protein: CASSYFRDAISLHF; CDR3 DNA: TGTGCCAGCAGTTATTTCCGGGATGCGATCTCCCTCCACTTT
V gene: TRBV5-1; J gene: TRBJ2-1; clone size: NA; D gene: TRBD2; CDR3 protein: CASSLAPSGGRSSYNEQFF; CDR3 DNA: TGCGCCAGCAGCTTGGCCCCTAGCGGGGGCCGGAGCTCCTACAATGAGCAGTTCTTC
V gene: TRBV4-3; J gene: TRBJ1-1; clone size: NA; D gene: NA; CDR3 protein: CASSPGQYNTEAFF; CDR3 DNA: TGCGCCAGCAGCCCAGGACAGTACAACACTGAAGCTTTTTTT
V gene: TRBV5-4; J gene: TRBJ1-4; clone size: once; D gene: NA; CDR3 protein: CASSPEVGRNEKLFF; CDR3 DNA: TGTGCCAGCAGCCCGGAGGTTGGAAGAAATGAAAAACTGTTTTTT
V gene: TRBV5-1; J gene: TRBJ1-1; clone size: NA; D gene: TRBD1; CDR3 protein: CASRRAGGYLNTEAFF; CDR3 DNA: TGCGCCAGCAGACGGGCAGGGGGATACCTGAACACTGAAGCTTTCTTT
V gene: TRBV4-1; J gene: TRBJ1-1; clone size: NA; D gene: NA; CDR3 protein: CASSPGPLDTEAFF; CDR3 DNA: TGCGCCAGCAGCCCAGGGCCGCTGGACACTGAAGCTTTCTTT
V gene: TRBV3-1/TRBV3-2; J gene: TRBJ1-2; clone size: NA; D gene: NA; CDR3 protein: CASSQWRQDGYTF; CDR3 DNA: TGTGCCAGCAGCCAGTGGAGACAGGATGGCTACACCTTC
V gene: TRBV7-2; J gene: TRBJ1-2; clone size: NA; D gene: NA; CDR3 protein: CASSLVSGDRIYGYGYTF; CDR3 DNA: TGTGCCAGCAGCTTAGTCTCAGGGGATCGGATTTATGGCTATGGCTACACCTTC
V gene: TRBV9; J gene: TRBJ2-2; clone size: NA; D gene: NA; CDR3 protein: CASSVDRGSGHTGELFF; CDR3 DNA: TGTGCCAGCAGCGTAGATCGTGGGTCAGGGCACACCGGGGAGCTGTTTTTT
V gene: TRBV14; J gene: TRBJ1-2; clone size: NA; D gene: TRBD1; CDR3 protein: CASSPRGQKNYGYTF; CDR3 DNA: TGTGCCAGCAGCCCTCGGGGACAGAAAAACTATGGCTACACCTTC
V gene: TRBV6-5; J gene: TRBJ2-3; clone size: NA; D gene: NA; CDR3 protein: CASSKQGTDTQYF; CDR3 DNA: TGTGCCAGCAGTAAACAGGGAACAGATACGCAGTATTTT
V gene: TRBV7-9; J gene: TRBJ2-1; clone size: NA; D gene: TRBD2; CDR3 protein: CASSSPLTGGPINEQFF; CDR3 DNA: TGTGCCAGCAGCTCCCCTTTAACGGGGGGGCCGATTAATGAGCAGTTCTTC
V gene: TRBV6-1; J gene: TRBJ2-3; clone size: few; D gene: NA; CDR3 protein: CASSEADGGTDTQYF; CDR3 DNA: TGTGCCAGCAGTGAGGCCGACGGAGGCACAGATACGCAGTATTTT
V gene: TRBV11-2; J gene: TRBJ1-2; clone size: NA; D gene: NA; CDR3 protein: CATGNLGYTF; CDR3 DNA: TGTGCCACGGGGAATCTAGGCTACACCTTC
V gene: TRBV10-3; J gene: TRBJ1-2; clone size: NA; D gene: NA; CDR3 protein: CAIRVGASGYGYTF; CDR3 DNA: TGTGCCATCAGGGTAGGGGCCTCAGGGTATGGCTACACCTTC
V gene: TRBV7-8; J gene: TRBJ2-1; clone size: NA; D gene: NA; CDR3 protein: CASRTRGSIYNEQFF; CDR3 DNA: TGTGCCAGCAGGACCAGGGGTTCGATCTACAATGAGCAGTTCTTC
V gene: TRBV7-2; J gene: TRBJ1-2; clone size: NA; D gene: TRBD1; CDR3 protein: CASSFDRGDGYTF; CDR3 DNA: TGTGCCAGCAGCTTTGACAGGGGGGATGGCTACACCTTC
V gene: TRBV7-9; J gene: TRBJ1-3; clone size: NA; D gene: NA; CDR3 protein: CASSLLGALRGNTIYF; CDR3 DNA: TGTGCCAGCAGCTTATTGGGGGCCCTAAGGGGAAACACCATATATTTT
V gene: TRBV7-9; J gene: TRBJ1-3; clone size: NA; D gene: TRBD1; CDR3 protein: CASGDRSFSGNTIYF; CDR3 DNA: TGTGCCAGCGGGGACAGAAGCTTCTCTGGAAACACCATATATTTT
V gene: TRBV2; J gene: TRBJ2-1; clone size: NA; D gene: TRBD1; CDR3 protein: CASTVDRGGEQFF; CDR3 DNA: TGTGCCAGCACGGTTGACAGGGGGGGAGAGCAGTTCTTC
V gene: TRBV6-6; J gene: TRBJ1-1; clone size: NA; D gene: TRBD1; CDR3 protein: CASSYTGASAEAFF; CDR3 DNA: TGTGCCAGCAGTTACACAGGGGCGAGCGCTGAAGCTTTCTTT